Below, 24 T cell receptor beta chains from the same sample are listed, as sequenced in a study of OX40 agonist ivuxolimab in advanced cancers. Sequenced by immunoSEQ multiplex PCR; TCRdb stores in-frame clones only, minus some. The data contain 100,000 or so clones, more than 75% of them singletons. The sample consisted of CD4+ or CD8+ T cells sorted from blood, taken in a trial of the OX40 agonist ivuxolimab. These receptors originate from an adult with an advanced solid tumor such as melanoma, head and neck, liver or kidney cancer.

DNA of the CDR3: TGTGCCAGCAGTGCGGACAGGGCCGGTAATGAAAAACTGTTTTTT. This codes for CASSADRAGNEKLFF. The chain recombines TRBV6-5 with TRBJ1-4; 8 bases align to TRBD1. V dropped 5 bases and J dropped 4; count of bases not matched to a gene: 6. CDR3 length: 15 residues. Germline CDR1 is MNHEY and CDR2 is SVGAGI.

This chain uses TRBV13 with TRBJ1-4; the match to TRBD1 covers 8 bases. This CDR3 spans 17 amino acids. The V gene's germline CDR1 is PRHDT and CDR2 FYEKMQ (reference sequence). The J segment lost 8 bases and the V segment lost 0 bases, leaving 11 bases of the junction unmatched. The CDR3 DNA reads TGTGCCAGCAGCTTAGGGGGACAGGCTTGGAGAGGGGAAAAACTGTTTTTT. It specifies CASSLGGQAWRGEKLFF.

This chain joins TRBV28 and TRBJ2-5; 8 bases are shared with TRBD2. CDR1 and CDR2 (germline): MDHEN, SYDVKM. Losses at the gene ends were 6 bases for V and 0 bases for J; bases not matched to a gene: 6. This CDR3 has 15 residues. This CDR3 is CASSPGGGYQETQYF. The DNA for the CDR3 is TGTGCCAGCAGCCCCGGCGGGGGGTACCAAGAGACCCAGTACTTC.

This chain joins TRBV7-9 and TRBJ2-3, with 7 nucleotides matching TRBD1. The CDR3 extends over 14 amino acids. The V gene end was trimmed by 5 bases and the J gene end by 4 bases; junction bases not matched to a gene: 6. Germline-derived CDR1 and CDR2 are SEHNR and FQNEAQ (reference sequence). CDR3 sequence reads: CASSPLTGPDTQYF. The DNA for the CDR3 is TGTGCCAGCAGCCCCCTGACAGGGCCAGATACGCAGTATTTT. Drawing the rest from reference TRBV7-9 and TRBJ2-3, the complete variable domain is DTGVSQNPRHKITKRGQNVTFRCDPISEHNRLYWYRQTLGQGPEFLTYFQNEAQLEKSRLLSDRFSAERPKGSFSTLEIQRTEQGDSAMYLCASSPLTGPDTQYFGPGTRLTVL.

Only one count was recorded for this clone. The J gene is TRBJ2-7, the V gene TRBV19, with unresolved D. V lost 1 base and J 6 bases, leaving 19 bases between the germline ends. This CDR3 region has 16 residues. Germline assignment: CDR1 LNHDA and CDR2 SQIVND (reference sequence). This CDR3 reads CASSIGRAISTSEQYF. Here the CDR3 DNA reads TGTGCCAGTAGTATAGGTAGGGCCATATCCACGAGCGAGCAGTACTTC.

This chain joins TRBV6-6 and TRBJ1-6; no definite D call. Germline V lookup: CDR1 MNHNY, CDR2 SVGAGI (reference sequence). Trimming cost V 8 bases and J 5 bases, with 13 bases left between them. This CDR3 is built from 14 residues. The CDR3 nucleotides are TGTGCCAGCGGAGAGCACCGGAATAATTCACCCCTCCACTTT. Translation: CASGEHRNNSPLHF.

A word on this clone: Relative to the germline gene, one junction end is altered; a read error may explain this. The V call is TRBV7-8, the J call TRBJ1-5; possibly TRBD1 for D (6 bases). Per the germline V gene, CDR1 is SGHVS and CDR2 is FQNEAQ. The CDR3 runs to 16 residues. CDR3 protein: CASSLARGGSNQPQHF. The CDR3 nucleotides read TGTGCCAGCAGCCTAGCCAGGGGAGGGAGCAATCAGCCCCAGCATTTT.

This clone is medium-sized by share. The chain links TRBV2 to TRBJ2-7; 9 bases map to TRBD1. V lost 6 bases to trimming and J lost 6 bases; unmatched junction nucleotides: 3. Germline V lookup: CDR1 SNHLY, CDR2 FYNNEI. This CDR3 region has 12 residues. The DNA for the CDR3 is TGTGCCAGCAGGGGGACAGGGTCCGAGCAGTACTTC. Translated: CASRGTGSEQYF.

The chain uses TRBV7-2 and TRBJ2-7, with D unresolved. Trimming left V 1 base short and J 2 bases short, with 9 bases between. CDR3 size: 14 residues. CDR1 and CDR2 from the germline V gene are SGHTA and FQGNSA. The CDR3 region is CASSLVHGAYEQYF. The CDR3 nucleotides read TGTGCCAGCAGCTTAGTCCATGGGGCCTACGAGCAGTACTTC. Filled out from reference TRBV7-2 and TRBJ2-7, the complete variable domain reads GAGVSQSPSNKVTEKGKDVELRCDPISGHTALYWYRQSLGQGLEFLIYFQGNSAPDKSGLPSDRFSAERTGGSVSTLTIQRTQQEDSAVYLCASSLVHGAYEQYFGPGTRLTVT.

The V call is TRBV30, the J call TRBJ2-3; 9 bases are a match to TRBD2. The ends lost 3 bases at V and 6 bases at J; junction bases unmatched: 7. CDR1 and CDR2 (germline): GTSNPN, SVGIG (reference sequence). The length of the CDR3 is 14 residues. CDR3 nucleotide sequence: TGTGCCTGGAGCTGGCGGGAGGGCCGGGATACGCAGTATTTT. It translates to CAWSWREGRDTQYF.

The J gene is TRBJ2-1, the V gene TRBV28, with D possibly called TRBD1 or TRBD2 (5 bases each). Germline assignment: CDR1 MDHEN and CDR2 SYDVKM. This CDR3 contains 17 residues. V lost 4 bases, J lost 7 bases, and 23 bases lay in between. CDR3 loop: CASSSPAGTLLPNEQFF. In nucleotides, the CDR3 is TGTGCCAGCAGTTCCCCCGCCGGGACCCTTCTTCCGAATGAGCAGTTCTTC.

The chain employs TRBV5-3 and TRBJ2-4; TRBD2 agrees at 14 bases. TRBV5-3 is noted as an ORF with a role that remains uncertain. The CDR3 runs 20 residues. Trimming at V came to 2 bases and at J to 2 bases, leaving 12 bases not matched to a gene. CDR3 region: CARSFDTGTSGGETKNIQYF. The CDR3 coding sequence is TGTGCCAGAAGCTTCGACACCGGGACTAGCGGGGGTGAAACCAAAAACATTCAGTACTTC.

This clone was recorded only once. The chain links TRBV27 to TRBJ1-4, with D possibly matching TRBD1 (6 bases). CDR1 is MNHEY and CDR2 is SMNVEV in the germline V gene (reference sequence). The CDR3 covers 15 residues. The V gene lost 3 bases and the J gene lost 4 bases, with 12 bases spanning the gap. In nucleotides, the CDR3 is TGTGCCAGCAGTTTGCTGACAGGAATTAATGAAAAACTGTTTTTT. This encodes CASSLLTGINEKLFF. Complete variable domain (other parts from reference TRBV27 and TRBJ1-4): EAQVTQNPRYLITVTGKKLTVTCSQNMNHEYMSWYRQDPGLGLRQIYYSMNVEVTDKGDVPEGYKVSRKEKRNFPLILESPSPNQTSLYFCASSLLTGINEKLFFGSGTQLSVL.

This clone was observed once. The chain's CDR3 is CASSPPGRANEKLFF. CDR3 nucleotide sequence: TGTGCCAGCTCACCACCGGGCAGGGCTAATGAAAAACTGTTTTTT. The chain has TRBV18 and TRBJ1-4; perhaps TRBD1 as D (5 bases). The CDR3 is 15 amino acids. V lost 0 bases and J lost 3, with 8 bases in between. The germline V gene has CDR1 KGHSH and CDR2 LQKENI.

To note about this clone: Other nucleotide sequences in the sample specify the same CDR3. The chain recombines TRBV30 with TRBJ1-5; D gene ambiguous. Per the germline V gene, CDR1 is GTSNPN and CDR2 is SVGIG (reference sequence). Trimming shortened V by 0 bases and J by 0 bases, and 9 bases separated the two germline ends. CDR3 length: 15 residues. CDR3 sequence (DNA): TGTGCCTGGAGTGTACGCGGGGTTAGCAATCAGCCCCAGCATTTT. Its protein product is CAWSVRGVSNQPQHF.

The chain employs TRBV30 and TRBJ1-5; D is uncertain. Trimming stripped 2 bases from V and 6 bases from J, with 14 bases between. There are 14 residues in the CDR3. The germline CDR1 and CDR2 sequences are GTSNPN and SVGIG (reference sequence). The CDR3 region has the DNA TGTGCCTGGAGTAAAGGGTTATTGGGTCAGCCCCAGCATTTT. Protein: CAWSKGLLGQPQHF.

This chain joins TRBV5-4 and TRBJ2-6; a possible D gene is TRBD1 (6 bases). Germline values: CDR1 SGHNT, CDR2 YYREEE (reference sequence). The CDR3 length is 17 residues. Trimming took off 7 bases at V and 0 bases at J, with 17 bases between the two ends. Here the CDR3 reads CASGLTGVLSGANVLTF. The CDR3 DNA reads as TGTGCCAGCGGATTGACAGGTGTCCTCTCTGGGGCCAACGTCCTGACTTTC.

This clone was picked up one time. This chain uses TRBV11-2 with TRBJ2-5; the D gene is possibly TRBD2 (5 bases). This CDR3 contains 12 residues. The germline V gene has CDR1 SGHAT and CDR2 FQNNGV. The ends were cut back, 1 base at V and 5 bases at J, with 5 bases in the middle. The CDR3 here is CASSLGRETQYF. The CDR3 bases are TGTGCCAGCAGCTTAGGGAGGGAGACCCAGTACTTC. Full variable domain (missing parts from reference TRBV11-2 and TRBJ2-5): EAGVAQSPRYKIIEKRQSVAFWCNPISGHATLYWYQQILGQGPKLLIQFQNNGVVDDSQLPKDRFSAERLKGVDSTLKIQPAKLEDSAVYLCASSLGRETQYFGPGTRLLVL.

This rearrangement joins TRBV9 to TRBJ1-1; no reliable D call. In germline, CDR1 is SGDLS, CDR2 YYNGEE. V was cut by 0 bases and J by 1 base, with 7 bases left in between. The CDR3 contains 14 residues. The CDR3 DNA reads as TGTGCCAGCAGCGTAGACTTCCAGAACACTGAAGCTTTCTTT. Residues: CASSVDFQNTEAFF.

The CDR3 coding sequence is TGTGCCAGCAGCTTAGCTTCGGCTAGCGGGTACAATGAGCAGTTCTTC. Its protein is CASSLASASGYNEQFF. The rearrangement uses TRBV7-2 and TRBJ2-1; TRBD2 aligns across 8 bases. The J segment lost 4 bases and the V segment lost 0 bases, leaving 5 bases of the junction unmatched. The CDR3 has 16 amino acids. Germline lookup yields CDR1 SGHTA and CDR2 FQGNSA.

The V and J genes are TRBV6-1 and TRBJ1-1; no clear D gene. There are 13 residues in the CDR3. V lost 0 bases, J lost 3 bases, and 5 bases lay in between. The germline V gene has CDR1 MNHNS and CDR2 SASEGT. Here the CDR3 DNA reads TGTGCCAGCAGTGAAGCCAGGTACACTGAAGCTTTCTTT. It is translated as CASSEARYTEAFF.

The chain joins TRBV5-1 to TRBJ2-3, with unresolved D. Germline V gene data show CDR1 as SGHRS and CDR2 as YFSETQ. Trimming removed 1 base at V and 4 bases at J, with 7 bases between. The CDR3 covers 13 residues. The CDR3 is CASSLLGADTQYF. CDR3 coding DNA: TGCGCCAGCAGCTTGCTTGGGGCAGATACGCAGTATTTT.

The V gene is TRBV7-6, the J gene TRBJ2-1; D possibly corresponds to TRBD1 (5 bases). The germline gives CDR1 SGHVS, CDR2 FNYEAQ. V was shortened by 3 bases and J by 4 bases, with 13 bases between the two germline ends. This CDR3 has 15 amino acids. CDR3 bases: TGTGCCAGCAGCTTTTCGGACATGCCGTACAATGAGCAGTTCTTC. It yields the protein CASSFSDMPYNEQFF.

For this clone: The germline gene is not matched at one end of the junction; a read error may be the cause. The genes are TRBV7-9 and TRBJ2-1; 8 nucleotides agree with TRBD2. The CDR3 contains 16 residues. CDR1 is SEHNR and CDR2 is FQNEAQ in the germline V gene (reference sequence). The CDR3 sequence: CASSVAGKHLHNEQFF. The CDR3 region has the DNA TGTGCCAGCAGCGTAGCGGGGAAACACTTACACAATGAGCAGTTCTTC. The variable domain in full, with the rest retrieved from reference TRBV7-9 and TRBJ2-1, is DTGVSQNPRHKITKRGQNVTFRCDPISEHNRLYWYRQTLGQGPEFLTYFQNEAQLEKSRLLSDRFSAERPKGSFSTLEIQRTEQGDSAMYLCASSVAGKHLHNEQFFGPGTRLTVL.